The present entry profiles one TCR beta chain with its context. Its antigen has not been determined. The instrument given in TCRdb is NextSeq 550. The Human TCR Profiling Kit (MiLaboratory) was used to prepare UMI-labeled 5' RACE TRB cDNA libraries. cDNA synthesis used the entire amount of extracted RNA, and PCR amplification then used the entire amount of cDNA produced. Libraries were prepared in parallel with an identical number of PCR cycles. For the original study's pipeline: MIGEC and MiXCR extracted about 54,000 +/- 9,700 unique UMI-labeled TRB cDNA molecules per library, requiring at least two reads per UMI. On average, approximately 40,000 +/- 10,000 functional in-frame TRB CDR3 nucleotide clonotypes lacking stop codons were found per library. Diversity metrics, including normalized Shannon-Wiener and Chao1, were computed in VDJtools after downsampling to 5000 UMI-labeled TRB molecules per sample. VDJtools was used to calculate clonotype-size-weighted physicochemical properties of the central five CDR3 residues, namely interaction energy, strength, volume and Kidera factor 4. TCRdb reprocessed the public reads and reports one entry per CDR3 protein sequence, without DNA. In this record, the V and J calls reflect TCRdb's handling and not the investigators' own analysis. The sample table holds 100,000 to 150,000 distinct CDR3 sequences. 0.4% to 0.45% of the sample lies in the top ten.

The data are from a study of CXCR3-negative and CXCR3-positive naive CD8 T cells (dated by TCRdb to the late 2010s). Broadly, across the study: In total, about 135 million TRB reads were obtained, corresponding to roughly 1.5 +/- 0.3 million reads per library. Data from 11 donors, pooled across two independent experiments, went into the diversity and physicochemical repertoire analyses. Naive subsets from a handful of donors and memory cells from 3 donors were included in the TRBV-TRBJ cluster analysis. Overall study results and their limits: Repertoire diversity was comparably high in both naive subsets but much lower in memory CD8+ T cells. TRB CDR3s from CXCR3-positive naive cells showed higher hydrophobicity (lower Kidera factor 4), lower energy, and higher strength and volume indices than CXCR3-negative naive cells. Because CXCR3 expression was partially decreased after cryopreservation, freshly isolated PBMCs were used for most assays. Because surface CD5, which is linked to self-reactivity in mice, was comparable between the naive subsets, TCR interaction strength was also inferred from TRB CDR3 physicochemical properties. TRBV-TRBJ usage was similar between naive CXCR3-negative and CXCR3-positive cells from the same donor, while memory cells showed distinct patterns.

For every CD8+ T cell subset, about 300,000 cells were flow-sorted straight into RLT lysis buffer, and each subset was sorted in triplicate. To exclude memory contaminants, naive CD8+ T cells were stringently defined as CD45RO-CCR7+CD27+CD95-. Peripheral blood mononuclear cells were isolated from buffy coats using standard density gradient centrifugation. Naive CXCR3-negative and CXCR3-positive CD8+ T cells were flow-sorted on a FACSAria III. Total RNA was extracted from sorted cells using an RNeasy Mini Kit. CDR3 length: 14 amino acids, cysteine to phenylalanine. The entry carries no DNA sequence. The germline V gene specifies MDHEN as CDR1 and SYDVKM as CDR2.

The sample comprised naive CXCR3+ CD8+ T cells from blood. The sample's cell subset or site label, in plain terms: CD45RO-CCR7+CD27+CD95- naive CD8+ T cells expressing CXCR3 (TNR3+). This clonotype was obtained from a human donor in good health. Some clones in this sample may be carry-over from other donors' samples. The chain is encoded by TRBV28 joined to TRBJ2-7; there is no DNA to check the TCRdb D call of TRBD1. CDR3 reads: CASSRAGELGEQYF.